These 16 T cell receptor beta chains share one sample of origin, sequenced in a study of Ad26.COV2.S vaccination and SARS-CoV-2 variants. Sequencing was performed with immunoSEQ multiplex PCR; in TCRdb, only in-frame clones are kept and a portion is missing. The table lists around 350,000 clones, more than 75% of them singletons. The sample's treatment: around 19 received Ad26.COV2.S at low or high dose, single or two shots; about 5 received placebo; per-sample allocation not given. The samples were gathered on day 63 after the first injection of vaccine or placebo. The input for sequencing was peripheral blood, taken in a trial of Ad26.COV2.S vaccine versus placebo. The receptors stem from a person between 18 and 65 years old who received the Ad26.COV2.S COVID-19 vaccine or a placebo.

On this clone: This sequence may be a read error, since a much larger clone differs from it by one base. CDR3 sequence reads: CASSFYTGELFF. CDR3 nucleotide sequence: TGTGCCAGCAGTTTTTACACCGGGGAGCTGTTTTTT. The chain links TRBV14 to TRBJ2-2; D call uncertain. Germline V CDR1 and CDR2: SGHDN, FVKESK. V was shortened by 6 bases and J by 3 bases, with 5 bases between the two germline ends. This CDR3 is 12 amino acids long.

The chain couples TRBV4-3 to TRBJ2-3, with D unresolved. Germline-derived CDR1 and CDR2 are LGHNA and YSLEER. Trimming cost V 4 bases and J 0 bases, with 11 bases left between them. The CDR3 has 15 residues. The CDR3 sequence is CASSPAGFSTDTQYF. The CDR3 coding sequence is TGCGCCAGCAGCCCGGCTGGTTTTAGCACAGATACGCAGTATTTT.

CDR3 bases: TGCGCCAGCAGCCCCCAACCGCACAGCTCCTACGAGCAGTACTTC. Residues: CASSPQPHSSYEQYF. The chain recombines TRBV4-3 with TRBJ2-7; D gene uncertain. The length of the CDR3 is 15 residues. Per the germline V gene, CDR1 is LGHNA and CDR2 is YSLEER. Trimming removed 4 bases at V and 0 bases at J, with 13 bases between.

This clone was observed a single time. The V call is TRBV7-6, the J call TRBJ2-2, with 8 bases identical to TRBD1. This CDR3 has 18 residues. The germline V gene encodes CDR1 SGHVS and CDR2 FNYEAQ. V was clipped by 3 bases and J by 1 base; unmatched bases: 10. CDR3 sequence (DNA): TGTGCCAGCAGCTTTTTCCAGGGGGCCCCGGGGAACACCGGGGAGCTGTTTTTT. Its translation is CASSFFQGAPGNTGELFF. The variable domain in full, with the rest retrieved from reference TRBV7-6 and TRBJ2-2, is GAGVSQSPRYKVTKRGQDVALRCDPISGHVSLYWYRQALGQGPEFLTYFNYEAQQDKSGLPNDRFSAERPEGSISTLTIQRTEQRDSAMYRCASSFFQGAPGNTGELFFGEGSRLTVL.

The J gene is TRBJ2-3, the V gene TRBV4-3; D gene ambiguous. The ends were cut back, 0 bases at V and 2 bases at J, with 6 bases in the middle. CDR3 length: 14 residues. Germline CDR1 reads LGHNA; CDR2 reads YSLEER. This CDR3 is CASSQELYTDTQYF. The DNA for the CDR3 is TGCGCCAGCAGCCAAGAACTATACACAGATACGCAGTATTTT.

This clone appeared a few times. The V and J genes are TRBV4-1 and TRBJ2-7; D is ambiguous. V was pared by 4 bases and J by 7 bases, with 14 bases between. The CDR3 runs to 13 residues. Germline loops: CDR1 MGHRA, CDR2 YSYEKL. CDR3 region: CASSRLMFQEQYF. CDR3 coding DNA: TGCGCCAGCAGCCGCCTAATGTTCCAGGAGCAGTACTTC.

On this clone: At one end, the junction sequence differs from germline, possibly due to a read error. The chain has TRBV14 and TRBJ2-7; D not certain. CDR1 and CDR2 from the germline V gene are SGHDN and FVKESK. This CDR3 region has 13 residues. In DNA form, the CDR3 reads TGTGCCAGCAGCCAAGTATCAGGCTACGGGCAGTACTTC. It specifies CASSQVSGYGQYF.

The chain combines TRBV9 with TRBJ2-1; no reliable D call. V shed 2 bases and J shed 0 bases, with 9 bases lying between them. The germline V gene encodes CDR1 SGDLS and CDR2 YYNGEE. This CDR3 is 15 amino acids long. The CDR3 spells CASSVNTGSYNEQFF. CDR3 DNA sequence: TGTGCCAGCAGCGTTAATACGGGCTCCTACAATGAGCAGTTCTTC.

The V call is TRBV3-1 (or the pseudogene TRBV3-2), the J call TRBJ1-1; a weak D match, TRBD1 (6 bases). CDR1 and CDR2 from the germline V gene are LGHDT and YNNKEL (reference sequence). This CDR3 is built from 13 residues. The V end lost 4 bases, the J end lost 4 bases, and 10 bases lay between the germline ends. CDR3: CASSPTGTTEAFF. The CDR3 coding sequence is TGTGCCAGCAGCCCTACAGGGACCACTGAAGCTTTCTTT.

V and J are TRBV5-1 and TRBJ2-7, with a possible D match to TRBD1 (6 bases). The CDR3 is made up of 14 amino acids. Between the trimmed V and J ends, which lost 2 bases and 0 bases, there was a span of 9 bases. Germline V lookup: CDR1 SGHRS, CDR2 YFSETQ. The CDR3 sequence: CASSFRDTSYEQYF. The CDR3 DNA reads TGCGCCAGCAGCTTTCGGGACACCTCCTACGAGCAGTACTTC.

The rearrangement uses TRBV29-1 and TRBJ1-4; D unclear. The V end was cut by 4 bases, the J end by 9 bases, with 15 bases between. The germline V gene has CDR1 SQVTM and CDR2 ANQGSEA. This CDR3 is built from 13 residues. CDR3 sequence (DNA): TGCAGCGTTGGGGAGACCATGCGGCAAAAACTGTTTTTT. Protein sequence: CSVGETMRQKLFF.

The chain carries TRBV9 and TRBJ1-1, with D possibly TRBD1 on 6 matching bases. There are 15 residues in the CDR3. V was pared by 3 bases and J by 4 bases, with 16 bases between. CDR1 is SGDLS, CDR2 YYNGEE, per germline. This chain's CDR3 is CASSEGEIGGTEAFF. The DNA of the CDR3 is TGTGCCAGCAGCGAGGGGGAGATTGGGGGCACTGAAGCTTTCTTT.

This chain uses TRBV30 with TRBJ2-3; perhaps TRBD2 as D (6 bases). The V gene's germline CDR1 is GTSNPN and CDR2 SVGIG (reference sequence). Trimming pared 5 bases from V and 1 base from J, leaving 16 bases between. The CDR3 covers 15 residues. CDR3 coding DNA: TGTGCCTGGCGCACCCCAGCGGGTCGCACAGATACGCAGTATTTT. Residues: CAWRTPAGRTDTQYF.

This clone was recorded a few times. J is TRBJ1-1 and V is TRBV29-1; D unresolved. The CDR3 runs to 15 residues. Trimming removed 3 bases from V and 0 bases from J, with 14 bases in between. CDR1 is SQVTM and CDR2 is ANQGSEA in the germline V gene. CDR3 nucleotide sequence: TGCAGCGTTGACCAGATCTTACCCATGAACACTGAAGCTTTCTTT. Protein product: CSVDQILPMNTEAFF.

The count of this clone is one. The chain is built from TRBV19 and TRBJ1-1; a weak D match, TRBD1 (6 bases). V gave up 6 bases and J gave up 1 base, with 9 bases separating them. The germline V gene has CDR1 LNHDA and CDR2 SQIVND (reference sequence). The CDR3 length is 13 residues. CDR3 sequence (DNA): TGTGCCAGTAGGCCGACAGGGAACACTGAAGCTTTCTTT. Translating gives CASRPTGNTEAFF.

The chain carries TRBV7-2 and TRBJ2-6; no definite D call. From germline, CDR1 is SGHTA and CDR2 FQGNSA. The V end lost 3 bases, the J end lost 1 base, and 7 bases lay between the germline ends. The CDR3 loop spans 15 amino acids. CDR3 DNA sequence: TGTGCCAGCAGCTTTTTTCTTTCTGGGGCCAACGTCCTGACTTTC. Translated, it gives CASSFFLSGANVLTF.